A selection of T cell receptor beta chains follows, all from one sample in a study of cytomegalovirus exposure and HLA in healthy donors. Clones were sequenced by immunoSEQ multiplex PCR, and TCRdb holds only the in-frame ones, with some missing. This table has about 190,000 clones, 65% to 85% appearing once. The sample taken for sequencing was PBMCs. These TCRs come from a man in his forties or fifties in good health and CMV-seropositive. Both conserved end residues are trimmed from each CDR3. Size is stated for part of the rows, as once, few or many counts, or as a class when the clone is expanded.

clone_size: -
v_call: TRBV10-3
cdr3_aa: AIRIIGQGTDTQY

clone_size: -
v_call: TRBV10-2
cdr3_aa: ASSESGQGNYGYT

clone_size: -
v_call: TRBV7-2
cdr3_aa: ASSPSPAGSYEQY

clone_size: once
v_call: TRBV29-1
cdr3_aa: SVGASQGGYEQY

clone_size: -
v_call: TRBV7-9
cdr3_aa: ASSSRGAAYNEQF

clone_size: -
v_call: TRBV16
cdr3_aa: ASSQTRTGEAF

clone_size: -
v_call: TRBV6-1
cdr3_aa: AINPGLAYNEQF

clone_size: -
v_call: TRBV9
cdr3_aa: ASSVAAGALSYEQY

clone_size: -
v_call: TRBV4-2
cdr3_aa: ASSPLGSSGANVLT

clone_size: once
v_call: TRBV7-3
cdr3_aa: ASSPTGTGTYGYT

clone_size: few
v_call: TRBV2
cdr3_aa: ASSPDRVREKLF

clone_size: once
v_call: TRBV10-3
cdr3_aa: AISESSWTGGLTGELF

clone_size: -
v_call: TRBV7-2
cdr3_aa: ASSFRDMNIQY

clone_size: -
v_call: TRBV7-2
cdr3_aa: ASSLQGIEKLF

clone_size: -
v_call: TRBV7-9
cdr3_aa: ASSISGTSGRKDEQF

clone_size: -
v_call: TRBV10-2
cdr3_aa: ASSRLAGAPYNEQF

clone_size: -
v_call: TRBV5-4
cdr3_aa: ASSPTSSRWDTQY

clone_size: -
v_call: TRBV19
cdr3_aa: ASNSFGGSNQPQH

clone_size: once
v_call: TRBV7-9
cdr3_aa: ASSRQDTGELF

clone_size: few
v_call: TRBV18
cdr3_aa: ASSPWTDTEAF

clone_size: -
v_call: TRBV5-4
cdr3_aa: ASSQDGGSNHEQY

clone_size: -
v_call: TRBV7-9
cdr3_aa: SSSLGEAYEQY

clone_size: once
v_call: TRBV7-2
cdr3_aa: ASSFSISTDTQY

clone_size: -
v_call: TRBV2
cdr3_aa: ASTGKGDPGLAGEDTQY

clone_size: -
v_call: TRBV6-1
cdr3_aa: ASSLLARQETQY

clone_size: -
v_call: TRBV7-9
cdr3_aa: ASSSGTGAYNEQF

clone_size: -
v_call: TRBV5-1
cdr3_aa: ASSTLRTGPYGYT

clone_size: -
v_call: TRBV28
cdr3_aa: ASSLFRGDEQY

clone_size: few
v_call: TRBV4-1
cdr3_aa: ASSQEGRGNYEQY

clone_size: -
v_call: TRBV9
cdr3_aa: ASSVGGKPHNEQF

clone_size: -
v_call: TRBV6-1
cdr3_aa: ASSRRELTDTQY

clone_size: -
v_call: TRBV2
cdr3_aa: ASSATGGGNQPQH

clone_size: -
v_call: TRBV4-3
cdr3_aa: ASSQTGSAYGYT

clone_size: -
v_call: TRBV7-2
cdr3_aa: ASSYIHGQKETQY

clone_size: -
v_call: TRBV18
cdr3_aa: ASSLGPVGANTEAF

clone_size: -
v_call: TRBV19
cdr3_aa: ASRSGQGLGEQF

clone_size: -
v_call: TRBV5-1
cdr3_aa: ASSLSPSTNTEAF

clone_size: once
v_call: TRBV7-2
cdr3_aa: ASSLSGTADYEQY

clone_size: -
v_call: TRBV28
cdr3_aa: ASREVSNQPQH

clone_size: -
v_call: TRBV7-9
cdr3_aa: ASTTQGTAF

clone_size: once
v_call: TRBV19
cdr3_aa: ASRTGFFDQPQH

clone_size: -
v_call: TRBV18
cdr3_aa: ASSRDRSSYEQY

clone_size: -
v_call: TRBV15
cdr3_aa: ATSRDNSRGIQY

clone_size: -
v_call: TRBV5-1
cdr3_aa: ASSVIPELADNEQF

clone_size: -
v_call: TRBV6-6
cdr3_aa: ASSTISLPTSYEQY

clone_size: -
v_call: TRBV5-4
cdr3_aa: ASSPRTGNWAEAF

clone_size: -
v_call: TRBV28
cdr3_aa: ASSGAFSNTEAF

clone_size: -
v_call: TRBV27
cdr3_aa: ASSLSAGPFYEQY

clone_size: few
v_call: TRBV27
cdr3_aa: ASSPIEDSSNEQY

clone_size: -
v_call: TRBV5-1
cdr3_aa: ASSLGGDYNEQF

clone_size: -
v_call: TRBV5-5
cdr3_aa: ASSFRVGTEAF

clone_size: once
v_call: TRBV4-2
cdr3_aa: ASSPFAGSGNTIY

clone_size: -
v_call: TRBV9
cdr3_aa: ASSSRQDRDYAETQY

clone_size: once
v_call: TRBV29-1
cdr3_aa: SVESRGRTGGFDNYGYT

clone_size: -
v_call: TRBV7-9
cdr3_aa: ASSLVGEKLF